The rows below give T cell receptor beta chains drawn from one sample of a study of glioma-infiltrating T cells after dendritic cell vaccination. Method: immunoSEQ multiplex PCR; TCRdb's copy keeps in-frame clones and lacks some. The sample holds more than 60,000 clones, 82% seen once. The material was blood, obtained before dendritic cell vaccination. All receptors derive from a human donor with glioblastoma. The CDR3 runs from the conserved cysteine through the conserved F or W. The D gene is left open where the match is weak. Clone sizes are given selectively: once, few, many, or a class where the clone is expanded.

j_gene: TRBJ2-2
d_gene: TRBD2
abundance: .
v_gene: TRBV5-1
CDR3nt: TGCGCCAGCAGCTTGGCCGCGACTAGCGTCGTAAACGGGGAGCTGTTTTTT
CDR3aa: CASSLAATSVVNGELFF

j_gene: TRBJ2-3
d_gene: .
abundance: .
v_gene: TRBV7-6
CDR3nt: TGTGCCAGCAGCTTAGCGCAACAGTTTAGCACAGATACGCAGTATTTT
CDR3aa: CASSLAQQFSTDTQYF

j_gene: TRBJ2-1
d_gene: .
abundance: .
v_gene: TRBV5-4
CDR3nt: TGTGCCAGCAGCCCCGGGGGTTCCTACAATGAGCAGTTCTTC
CDR3aa: CASSPGGSYNEQFF

j_gene: TRBJ1-1
d_gene: TRBD1
abundance: .
v_gene: TRBV15
CDR3nt: TGTGCCACCAGCAGAAAAACCGGGACAGGGGGTACTGAAGCTTTCTTT
CDR3aa: CATSRKTGTGGTEAFF

j_gene: TRBJ1-2
d_gene: .
abundance: .
v_gene: TRBV19
CDR3nt: TGTGCCAGTAGCGAGTCAACAGGGTACCCGCTTTTC
CDR3aa: CASSESTGYPLF

j_gene: TRBJ2-5
d_gene: .
abundance: .
v_gene: TRBV5-1
CDR3nt: TGCGCCAGCAGCTTGGCACGGGGAGGACGGAAATTACAAGAGACCCAGTACTTC
CDR3aa: CASSLARGGRKLQETQYF

j_gene: TRBJ1-2
d_gene: .
abundance: .
v_gene: TRBV4-2
CDR3nt: TGTGCCAGCAGCCAAGGGGCTATTAGGGGCGGCTATGGCTACACCTTC
CDR3aa: CASSQGAIRGGYGYTF

j_gene: TRBJ2-7
d_gene: .
abundance: .
v_gene: TRBV2
CDR3nt: TGTGCCAGCAGTGAACAGGCCTACGAGCAGTACTTC
CDR3aa: CASSEQAYEQYF

j_gene: TRBJ1-1
d_gene: TRBD1
abundance: .
v_gene: TRBV19
CDR3nt: TGTGCCAGTAGTGTAGGACAGGCGAACACTGAAGCTTTCTTT
CDR3aa: CASSVGQANTEAFF

j_gene: TRBJ2-7
d_gene: TRBD1
abundance: few
v_gene: TRBV6-5
CDR3nt: TGTGCCAGCACTCCCGGGACAGGAGGTCTGGAGCAGTACTTC
CDR3aa: CASTPGTGGLEQYF

j_gene: TRBJ1-4
d_gene: .
abundance: .
v_gene: TRBV28
CDR3nt: TGTGCCAGCGGGAAGACAGCAACTAATGAAAAACTGTTTTTT
CDR3aa: CASGKTATNEKLFF

j_gene: TRBJ2-3
d_gene: .
abundance: .
v_gene: TRBV5-6
CDR3nt: TGTGCCAGCAGCTTGTCTATTTATACGCAGTATTTT
CDR3aa: CASSLSIYTQYF

j_gene: TRBJ1-4
d_gene: TRBD1
abundance: .
v_gene: TRBV4-2
CDR3nt: TGTGCCAGCAGCCAAGGGTGGAGGGGGCAAGGTGAAAAACTGTTTTTT
CDR3aa: CASSQGWRGQGEKLFF

j_gene: TRBJ2-3
d_gene: TRBD2
abundance: .
v_gene: TRBV5-1
CDR3nt: TGCGCCAGCAGCCCCGATCTCGGGACTAGCGGGGGGGCCGGTGAAGATACGCAGTATTTT
CDR3aa: CASSPDLGTSGGAGEDTQYF

j_gene: TRBJ2-7
d_gene: TRBD2
abundance: few
v_gene: TRBV28
CDR3nt: TGTGCCAGCAGTTTACCCGGGGGGACCTACGAGCAGTACTTC
CDR3aa: CASSLPGGTYEQYF

j_gene: TRBJ2-5
d_gene: TRBD2
abundance: .
v_gene: TRBV4-2
CDR3nt: TGTGCCAGCAGCCAAGAGCAAGGACTAGCGGGGAAAGAGACCCAGTACTTC
CDR3aa: CASSQEQGLAGKETQYF

j_gene: TRBJ2-7
d_gene: .
abundance: medium-sized
v_gene: TRBV15
CDR3nt: TGTGCCACCCCCCTGAGCTCCTACGAGCAGTACTTC
CDR3aa: CATPLSSYEQYF

j_gene: TRBJ2-7
d_gene: .
abundance: once
v_gene: TRBV5-6
CDR3nt: TGTGCCAGCAGCTTGGCCACTCCGGTCAGAGGGCACTACGAGCAGTACTTC
CDR3aa: CASSLATPVRGHYEQYF

j_gene: TRBJ2-4
d_gene: TRBD2
abundance: .
v_gene: TRBV4-1
CDR3nt: TGCGCCAGCAGCCCCATCGGACTAGGGCTCAAAAACATTCAGTACTTC
CDR3aa: CASSPIGLGLKNIQYF

j_gene: TRBJ2-5
d_gene: TRBD1
abundance: .
v_gene: TRBV28
CDR3nt: TGTGCCAGCAGCCCGAGACAGGGTGGGTGGGAGACCCAGTACTTC
CDR3aa: CASSPRQGGWETQYF

j_gene: TRBJ2-3
d_gene: .
abundance: .
v_gene: TRBV5-4
CDR3nt: TGTGCCAGCAGCAGGGACATCACAGATACGCAGTATTTT
CDR3aa: CASSRDITDTQYF

j_gene: TRBJ1-2
d_gene: TRBD1
abundance: few
v_gene: TRBV14
CDR3nt: TGTGCCAGCAGCCCCCGACAGGGGGATGGCTACACCTTC
CDR3aa: CASSPRQGDGYTF

j_gene: TRBJ2-1
d_gene: .
abundance: .
v_gene: TRBV7-6
CDR3nt: TGTGCCAGCAGCCTGGGGGGCTCCTACAATGAGCAGTTCTTC
CDR3aa: CASSLGGSYNEQFF

j_gene: TRBJ2-1
d_gene: .
abundance: .
v_gene: TRBV5-1
CDR3nt: TGCGCCAGCAGCTTCCGGCAGGGCGATGAGCAGTTCTTC
CDR3aa: CASSFRQGDEQFF

j_gene: TRBJ1-1
d_gene: TRBD1
abundance: .
v_gene: TRBV30
CDR3nt: TGTGCCTGGAGCAGGGACAGATACACTGAAGCTTTCTTT
CDR3aa: CAWSRDRYTEAFF

j_gene: TRBJ1-1
d_gene: .
abundance: .
v_gene: TRBV7-8
CDR3nt: TGTGCCAGCAATGAGGAGGGTCCGGACACTGAAGCTTTCTTT
CDR3aa: CASNEEGPDTEAFF

j_gene: TRBJ2-1
d_gene: .
abundance: .
v_gene: TRBV2
CDR3nt: TGTGCCAGCAGATTCGGCGGAGGCCCTGACAATGAGCAGTTCTTC
CDR3aa: CASRFGGGPDNEQFF

j_gene: TRBJ1-2
d_gene: .
abundance: .
v_gene: TRBV4-1
CDR3nt: TGCGCCAGCAGCCAAGACTCGACAGTCGCTAACTATGGCTACACCTTC
CDR3aa: CASSQDSTVANYGYTF

j_gene: TRBJ2-7
d_gene: TRBD2
abundance: .
v_gene: TRBV5-1
CDR3nt: TGCGCCAGCAGCTTGGCGGGTGGGGGGGTAATCTACGAGCAGTACTTC
CDR3aa: CASSLAGGGVIYEQYF

j_gene: TRBJ2-7
d_gene: .
abundance: .
v_gene: TRBV7-9
CDR3nt: TGTGCCAGCAGCTGGCCCAGGGGTAGCGAGCAGTACTTC
CDR3aa: CASSWPRGSEQYF

j_gene: TRBJ1-4
d_gene: .
abundance: many
v_gene: TRBV7-9
CDR3nt: TGTGCCAGCAGCCCCCCCAGGCAAGATGAAAAACTGTTTTTT
CDR3aa: CASSPPRQDEKLFF

j_gene: TRBJ1-4
d_gene: .
abundance: .
v_gene: TRBV5-1
CDR3nt: TGCGCCAGCAGCTCCCAGCCGGGGGGGTGGAATGAAAAACTGTTTTTT
CDR3aa: CASSSQPGGWNEKLFF

j_gene: TRBJ1-1
d_gene: .
abundance: .
v_gene: TRBV28
CDR3nt: TGTGCCAGCAGGACCGGGGGGAGGGGGGCGAACACTGAAGCTTTCTTT
CDR3aa: CASRTGGRGANTEAFF

j_gene: TRBJ2-3
d_gene: TRBD2
abundance: .
v_gene: TRBV11-2
CDR3nt: TGTGCCAGCAGAAAAGGACTAGCGGGGCCAGATACGCAGTATTTT
CDR3aa: CASRKGLAGPDTQYF

j_gene: TRBJ1-2
d_gene: TRBD1
abundance: .
v_gene: TRBV19
CDR3nt: TGTGCCAGTAGAGCGGGCCTACAGGGGACCTATGGCTACACCTTC
CDR3aa: CASRAGLQGTYGYTF

j_gene: TRBJ2-2
d_gene: .
abundance: .
v_gene: TRBV5-1
CDR3nt: TGCGCCAGCAGCCCGGGTTCGGGTGTCGGGGAGCTGTTTTTT
CDR3aa: CASSPGSGVGELFF

j_gene: TRBJ2-3
d_gene: TRBD1
abundance: .
v_gene: TRBV10-3
CDR3nt: TGTGCCATCAGGACAGGGGGAGCCGGGGATACGCAGTATTTT
CDR3aa: CAIRTGGAGDTQYF

j_gene: TRBJ1-2
d_gene: TRBD1
abundance: .
v_gene: TRBV6-1
CDR3nt: TGTGCCAGCAGCGCCGCCGGGACAGTTCTTGGCTACACCTTC
CDR3aa: CASSAAGTVLGYTF

j_gene: TRBJ2-2
d_gene: TRBD1
abundance: .
v_gene: TRBV28
CDR3nt: TGTGCCAGCAGTTCACCTCTCGGGGGACAGGGGATTATCGAGGAGCTGTTTTTT
CDR3aa: CASSSPLGGQGIIEELFF

j_gene: TRBJ2-2
d_gene: TRBD2
abundance: .
v_gene: TRBV5-6
CDR3nt: TGTGCCAGCCCAGTGGGCGGGGGGAAGGACACCGGGGAGCTGTTTTTT
CDR3aa: CASPVGGGKDTGELFF

j_gene: TRBJ2-5
d_gene: TRBD2
abundance: .
v_gene: TRBV7-9
CDR3nt: TGTGCCAGCAGCCCACCGGAGACTAGCGGGGGGACTAAAGAGACCCAGTACTTC
CDR3aa: CASSPPETSGGTKETQYF

j_gene: TRBJ2-1
d_gene: .
abundance: .
v_gene: TRBV21-1
CDR3nt: TGTGCCAGCACGAAGCGACAAAGTAGCGGGTTGTACAATGAGCAGTTCTTC
CDR3aa: CASTKRQSSGLYNEQFF

j_gene: TRBJ2-1
d_gene: TRBD1
abundance: once
v_gene: TRBV4-1
CDR3nt: TGCGCCAGCAGCCAAGAGAAAGGGGCCGGGGACAGGGTCTACAATGAGCAGTTCTTC
CDR3aa: CASSQEKGAGDRVYNEQFF

j_gene: TRBJ2-1
d_gene: .
abundance: .
v_gene: TRBV7-9
CDR3nt: TGTGCCAGCAGCCCCCCAGGGCCACTATACAATGAGCAGTTCTTC
CDR3aa: CASSPPGPLYNEQFF

j_gene: TRBJ1-4
d_gene: TRBD1
abundance: .
v_gene: TRBV5-1
CDR3nt: TGCGCCAGCAGCTTGGTCAGGGGGGATGAAAAACTGTTTTTT
CDR3aa: CASSLVRGDEKLFF

j_gene: TRBJ2-7
d_gene: .
abundance: few
v_gene: TRBV29-1
CDR3nt: TGCAGCGTTGAAGGCGGGGCCGAGCAGTACTTC
CDR3aa: CSVEGGAEQYF

j_gene: TRBJ1-2
d_gene: TRBD1
abundance: .
v_gene: TRBV10-1
CDR3nt: TGCGCCAGCGCCGAGGGACAGGGCCACTATGGCTACACCTTC
CDR3aa: CASAEGQGHYGYTF

j_gene: TRBJ1-4
d_gene: .
abundance: few
v_gene: TRBV5-4
CDR3nt: TGTGCCAGCAGCTCTCGTCAGGGTCCCGAAAAACTGTTTTTT
CDR3aa: CASSSRQGPEKLFF

j_gene: TRBJ2-3
d_gene: .
abundance: .
v_gene: TRBV11-2
CDR3nt: TGTGCCAGCAGCTTAACGATGGGGGGGCCCACAGATACGCAGTATTTT
CDR3aa: CASSLTMGGPTDTQYF

j_gene: TRBJ1-5
d_gene: TRBD1
abundance: .
v_gene: TRBV2
CDR3nt: TGTGCCAGCAGTGAAAGGGGGACAGAGATCAATCAGCCCCAGCATTTT
CDR3aa: CASSERGTEINQPQHF

j_gene: TRBJ2-7
d_gene: .
abundance: .
v_gene: TRBV14
CDR3nt: TGTGCCAGCAGCCAAATTTGGACAGCACCCTACGAGCAGTACTTC
CDR3aa: CASSQIWTAPYEQYF